The source of this TCR beta chain is a study of radiotherapy plus CTLA-4 blockade in lung cancer. Study results and caveats: How blood T cell clones changed early, along with interferon-beta, reportedly forecast response best.

TCRdb's copy holds only in-frame clones and misses some; the assay was immunoSEQ multiplex PCR. The sample shows about 97,000 clones, roughly 74% of them seen only once. Notes on this clone: The antigen remains undetermined.

The sample here was peripheral blood, taken from a patient treated with radiotherapy plus ipilimumab. This sequence was found in a human donor with non-small cell lung cancer who had a partial response to radiotherapy plus ipilimumab. Some clones in this sample may be carry-over from other donors' samples.

Here the CDR3 DNA reads TGTGCCAGCAGCTTACGCGGGAACTCCTACGAGCAGTACTTC. Translated, it gives CASSLRGNSYEQYF. The rearrangement joins TRBV7-3 to TRBJ2-7; D is possibly TRBD2 (6 bases). V lost 2 bases, J lost 0 bases, and 8 bases lay in between. The CDR3 spans 14 residues. From germline, CDR1 is SGHTA and CDR2 FQGTGA.